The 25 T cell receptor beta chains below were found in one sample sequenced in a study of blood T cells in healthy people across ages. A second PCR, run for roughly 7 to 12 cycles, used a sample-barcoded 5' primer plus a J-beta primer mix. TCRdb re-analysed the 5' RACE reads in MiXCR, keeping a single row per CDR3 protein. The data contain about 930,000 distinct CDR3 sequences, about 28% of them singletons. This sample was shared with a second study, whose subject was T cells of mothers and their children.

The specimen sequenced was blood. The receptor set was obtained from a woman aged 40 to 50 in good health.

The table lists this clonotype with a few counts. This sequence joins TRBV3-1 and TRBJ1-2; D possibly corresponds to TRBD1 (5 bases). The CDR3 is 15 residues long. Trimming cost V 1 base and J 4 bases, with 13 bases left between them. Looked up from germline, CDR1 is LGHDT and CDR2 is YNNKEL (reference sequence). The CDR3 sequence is CASSQAGTLSYGYTF. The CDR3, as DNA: TGTGCCAGCAGCCAAGCCGGGACGCTTTCCTATGGCTACACCTTC.

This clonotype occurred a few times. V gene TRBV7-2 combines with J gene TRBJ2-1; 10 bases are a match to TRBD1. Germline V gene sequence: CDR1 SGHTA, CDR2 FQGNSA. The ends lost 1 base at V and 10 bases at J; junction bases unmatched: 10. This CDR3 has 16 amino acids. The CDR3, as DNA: TGTGCCAGCAGCTTAGAGGCCGGGACAGGGGTTCGGGAGCAGTTCTTC. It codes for CASSLEAGTGVREQFF.

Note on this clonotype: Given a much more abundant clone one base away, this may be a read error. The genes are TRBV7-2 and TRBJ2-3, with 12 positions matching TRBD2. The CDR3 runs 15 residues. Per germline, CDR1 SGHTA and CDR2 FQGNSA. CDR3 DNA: TGTGCCAGCCGCCTAGCGGGGGGGAGCACAGATATGCAGTATTTT. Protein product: CASRLAGGSTDMQYF. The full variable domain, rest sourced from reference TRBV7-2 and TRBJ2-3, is GAGVSQSPSNKVTEKGKDVELRCDPISGHTALYWYRQSLGQGLEFLIYFQGNSAPDKSGLPSDRFSAERTGGSVSTLTIQRTQQEDSAVYLCASRLAGGSTDMQYFGPGTRLTVL.

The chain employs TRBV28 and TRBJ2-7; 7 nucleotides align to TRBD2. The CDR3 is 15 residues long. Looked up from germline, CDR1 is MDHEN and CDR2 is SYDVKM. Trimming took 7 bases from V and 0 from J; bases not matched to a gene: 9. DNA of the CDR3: TGTGCCAGCACCCTGGCGGGAGTCCTCTCCTACGAGCAGTACTTC. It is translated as CASTLAGVLSYEQYF.

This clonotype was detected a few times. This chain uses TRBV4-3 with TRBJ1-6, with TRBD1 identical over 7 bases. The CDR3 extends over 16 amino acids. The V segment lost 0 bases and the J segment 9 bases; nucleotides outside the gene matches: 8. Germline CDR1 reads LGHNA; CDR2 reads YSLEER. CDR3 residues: CASSQDRTGVTSPLHF. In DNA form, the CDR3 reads TGCGCCAGCAGCCAAGATAGAACAGGGGTTACTTCACCCCTCCACTTT.

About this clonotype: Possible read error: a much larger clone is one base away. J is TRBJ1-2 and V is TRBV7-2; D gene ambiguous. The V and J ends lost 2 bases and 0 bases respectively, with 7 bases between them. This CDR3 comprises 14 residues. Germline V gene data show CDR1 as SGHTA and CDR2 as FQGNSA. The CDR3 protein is CASSLLSANYGYTF. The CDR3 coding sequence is TGTGCCAGCAGCTTATTATCAGCTAACTATGGCTACACCTTC.

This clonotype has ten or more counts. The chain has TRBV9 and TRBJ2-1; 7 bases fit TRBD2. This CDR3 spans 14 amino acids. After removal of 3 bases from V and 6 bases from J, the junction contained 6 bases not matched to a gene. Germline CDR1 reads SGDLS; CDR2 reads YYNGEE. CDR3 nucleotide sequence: TGTGCCAGCAGCGGGGACTGGGGGGGCAATGAGCAGTTCTTC. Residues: CASSGDWGGNEQFF.

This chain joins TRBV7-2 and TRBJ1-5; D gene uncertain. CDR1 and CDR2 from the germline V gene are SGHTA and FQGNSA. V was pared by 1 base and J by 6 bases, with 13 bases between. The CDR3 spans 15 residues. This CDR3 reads CASSLDPGMGQPQHF. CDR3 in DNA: TGTGCCAGCAGCTTAGATCCGGGTATGGGTCAGCCCCAGCATTTT.

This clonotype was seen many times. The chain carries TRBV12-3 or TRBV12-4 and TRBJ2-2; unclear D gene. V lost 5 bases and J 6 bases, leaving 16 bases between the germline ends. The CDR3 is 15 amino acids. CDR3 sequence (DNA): TGTGCCAGCAGTCGTGGCCGCCCCTTGGCCGGGGAGCTGTTTTTT. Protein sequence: CASSRGRPLAGELFF.

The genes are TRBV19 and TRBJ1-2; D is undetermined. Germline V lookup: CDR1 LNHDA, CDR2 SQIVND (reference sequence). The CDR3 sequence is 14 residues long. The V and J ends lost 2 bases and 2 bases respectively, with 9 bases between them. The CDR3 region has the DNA TGTGCCAGTAGTATATCTGGGAGGAACTATGGCTACACCTTC. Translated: CASSISGRNYGYTF.

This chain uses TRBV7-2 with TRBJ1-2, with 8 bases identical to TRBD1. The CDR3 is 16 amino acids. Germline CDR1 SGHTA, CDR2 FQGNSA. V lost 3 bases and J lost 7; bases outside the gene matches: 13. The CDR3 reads CASSFTRQGLLGGYTF. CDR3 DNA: TGTGCCAGCAGCTTCACTAGACAGGGGCTCTTAGGTGGCTACACCTTC.

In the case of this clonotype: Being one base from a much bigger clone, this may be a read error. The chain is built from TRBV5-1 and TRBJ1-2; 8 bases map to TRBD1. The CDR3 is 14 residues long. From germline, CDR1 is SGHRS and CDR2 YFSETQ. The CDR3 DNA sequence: TGCGCCAGCAGCTTGGATTCCCGTTCAGGGGGCTGCACCTTC. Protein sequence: CASSLDSRSGGCTF.

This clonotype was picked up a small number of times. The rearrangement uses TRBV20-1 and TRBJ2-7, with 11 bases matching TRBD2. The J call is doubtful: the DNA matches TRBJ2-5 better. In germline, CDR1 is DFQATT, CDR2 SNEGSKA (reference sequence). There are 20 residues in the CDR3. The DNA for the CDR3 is TGCAGTGCCCACATAACTTTTGGGCTAGCGGGGGGCCGAGGGAAAGAGACCCAGTACTTC. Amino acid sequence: CSAHITFGLAGGRGKETQYF.

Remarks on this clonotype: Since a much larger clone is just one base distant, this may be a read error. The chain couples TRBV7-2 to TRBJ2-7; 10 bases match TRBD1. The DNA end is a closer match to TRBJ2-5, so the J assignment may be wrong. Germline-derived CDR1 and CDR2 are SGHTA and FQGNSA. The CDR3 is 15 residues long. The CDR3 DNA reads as TGTGCCAACAGTCGAGGGACAGGGGATCGAGAGACCCAGTACTTC. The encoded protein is CANSRGTGDRETQYF.

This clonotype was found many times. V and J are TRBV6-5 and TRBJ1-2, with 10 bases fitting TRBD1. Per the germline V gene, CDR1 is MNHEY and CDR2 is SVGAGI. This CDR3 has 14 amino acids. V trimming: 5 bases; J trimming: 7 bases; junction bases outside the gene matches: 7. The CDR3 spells CASSGSGTGAGYTF. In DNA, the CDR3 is TGTGCCAGCAGTGGATCCGGGACAGGGGCTGGCTACACCTTC.

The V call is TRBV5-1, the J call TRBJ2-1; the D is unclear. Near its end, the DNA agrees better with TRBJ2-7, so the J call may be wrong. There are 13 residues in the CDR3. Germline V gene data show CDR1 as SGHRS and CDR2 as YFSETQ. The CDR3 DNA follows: TGCGCCAGCAGCTGGACGGATTCCAATGAGCAGTACTTC. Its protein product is CASSWTDSNEQYF.

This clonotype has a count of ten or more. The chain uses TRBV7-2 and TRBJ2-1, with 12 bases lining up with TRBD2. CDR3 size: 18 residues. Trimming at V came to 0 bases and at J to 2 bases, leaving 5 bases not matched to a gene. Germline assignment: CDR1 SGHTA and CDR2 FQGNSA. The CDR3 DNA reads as TGTGCCAGCAGCTTAGCGGGGACTAGCGGGCGGACCTACAATGAGCAGTTCTTC. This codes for CASSLAGTSGRTYNEQFF.

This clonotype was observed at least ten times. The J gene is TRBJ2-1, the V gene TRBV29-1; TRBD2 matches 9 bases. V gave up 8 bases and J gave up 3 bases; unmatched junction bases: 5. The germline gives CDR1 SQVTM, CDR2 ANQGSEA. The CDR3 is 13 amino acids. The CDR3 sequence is CSIRLADYNEQFF. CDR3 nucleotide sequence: TGCAGCATAAGACTAGCGGACTACAATGAGCAGTTCTTC.

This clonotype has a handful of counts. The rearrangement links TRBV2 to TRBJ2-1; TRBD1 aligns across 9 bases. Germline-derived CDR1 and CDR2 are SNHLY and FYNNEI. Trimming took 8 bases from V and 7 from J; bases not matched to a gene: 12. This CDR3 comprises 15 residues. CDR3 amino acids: CASVWGGQGTNEQFF. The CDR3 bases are TGTGCCAGCGTATGGGGGGGACAGGGCACGAATGAGCAGTTCTTC.

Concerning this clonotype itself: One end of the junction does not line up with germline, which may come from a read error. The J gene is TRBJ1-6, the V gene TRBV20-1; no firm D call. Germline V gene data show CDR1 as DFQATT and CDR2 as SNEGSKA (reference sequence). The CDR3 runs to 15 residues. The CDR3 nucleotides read TGCAGTGCTAGCGAGGGAAATGGATATAGTTCACCCCTCCACTTT. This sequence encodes CSASEGNGYSSPLHF.

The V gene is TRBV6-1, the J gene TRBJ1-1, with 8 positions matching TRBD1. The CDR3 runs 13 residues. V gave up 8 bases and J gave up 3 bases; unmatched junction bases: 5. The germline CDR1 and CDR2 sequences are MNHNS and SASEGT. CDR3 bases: TGTGCCAGCGAGACAGGGGCTCACACTGAAGCTTTCTTT. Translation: CASETGAHTEAFF.

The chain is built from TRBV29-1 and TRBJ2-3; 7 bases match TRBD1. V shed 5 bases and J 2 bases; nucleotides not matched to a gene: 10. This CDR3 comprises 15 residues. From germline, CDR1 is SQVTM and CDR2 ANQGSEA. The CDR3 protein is CSVTPDRDLTDTQYF. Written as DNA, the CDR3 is TGCAGCGTTACCCCTGACAGGGACCTCACAGATACGCAGTATTTT.

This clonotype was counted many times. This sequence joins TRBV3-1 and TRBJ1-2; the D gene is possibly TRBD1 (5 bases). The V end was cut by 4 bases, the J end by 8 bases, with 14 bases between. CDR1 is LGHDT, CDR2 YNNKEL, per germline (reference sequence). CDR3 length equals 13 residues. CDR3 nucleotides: TGTGCCAGCAGCCCCCGGGACTTGAGCGGCTACACCTTC. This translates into CASSPRDLSGYTF.

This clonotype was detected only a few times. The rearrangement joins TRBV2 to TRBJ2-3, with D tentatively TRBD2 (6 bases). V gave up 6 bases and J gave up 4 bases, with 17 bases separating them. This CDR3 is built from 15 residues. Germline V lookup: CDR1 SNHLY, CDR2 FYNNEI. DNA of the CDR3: TGTGCCAGCAGCCCGGAGGGGCAGGCCCCAGATACGCAGTATTTT. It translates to CASSPEGQAPDTQYF.

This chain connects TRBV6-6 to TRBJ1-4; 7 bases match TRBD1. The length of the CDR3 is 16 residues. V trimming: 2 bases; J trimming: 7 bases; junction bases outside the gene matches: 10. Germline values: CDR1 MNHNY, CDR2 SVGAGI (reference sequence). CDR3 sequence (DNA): TGTGCCAGCAGTTACGACAGGGAGCGGGCGGGTGAAAAACTGTTTTTT. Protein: CASSYDRERAGEKLFF.